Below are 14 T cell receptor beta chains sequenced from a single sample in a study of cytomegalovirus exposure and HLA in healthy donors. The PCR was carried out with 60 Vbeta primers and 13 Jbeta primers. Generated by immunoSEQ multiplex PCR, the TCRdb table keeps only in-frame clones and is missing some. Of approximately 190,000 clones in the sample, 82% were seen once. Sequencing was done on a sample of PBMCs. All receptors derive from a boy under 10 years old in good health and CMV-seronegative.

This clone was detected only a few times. The DNA for the CDR3 is TGTGCCAGCAGCTTTTCCCCGGGTACCGTAGGGCCCCAGCATTTT. Its protein product is CASSFSPGTVGPQHF. J is TRBJ1-5 and V is TRBV7-2; D gene uncertain. CDR1 SGHTA and CDR2 FQGNSA come from the germline V gene. V lost 3 bases, J lost 9 bases, and 18 bases lay in between. The CDR3 runs to 15 residues.

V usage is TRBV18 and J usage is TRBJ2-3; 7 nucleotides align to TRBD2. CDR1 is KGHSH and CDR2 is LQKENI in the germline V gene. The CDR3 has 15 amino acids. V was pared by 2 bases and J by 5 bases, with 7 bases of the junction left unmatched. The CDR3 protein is CASSPGEGLGDTQYF. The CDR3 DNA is TGTGCCAGCTCACCAGGGGAGGGGCTCGGAGATACGCAGTATTTT.

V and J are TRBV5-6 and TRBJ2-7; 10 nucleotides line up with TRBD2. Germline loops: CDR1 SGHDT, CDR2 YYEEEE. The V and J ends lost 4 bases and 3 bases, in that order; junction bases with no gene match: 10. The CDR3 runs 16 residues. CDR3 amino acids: CASSAPRTSGIYEQYF. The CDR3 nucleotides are TGTGCCAGCAGCGCCCCACGGACTAGCGGAATCTACGAGCAGTACTTC.

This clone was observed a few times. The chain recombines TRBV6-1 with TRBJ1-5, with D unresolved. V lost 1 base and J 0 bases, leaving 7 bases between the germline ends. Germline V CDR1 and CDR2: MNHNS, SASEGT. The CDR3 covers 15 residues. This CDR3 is CASSEETYSNQPQHF. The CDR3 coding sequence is TGTGCCAGCAGTGAAGAAACATATAGCAATCAGCCCCAGCATTTT.

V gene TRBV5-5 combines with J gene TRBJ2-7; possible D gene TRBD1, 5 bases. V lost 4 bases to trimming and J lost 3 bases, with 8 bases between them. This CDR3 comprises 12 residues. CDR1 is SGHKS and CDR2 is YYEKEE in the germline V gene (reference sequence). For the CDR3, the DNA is TGTGCCAGCAGCCCGGACAACTACGAGCAGTACTTC. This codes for CASSPDNYEQYF.

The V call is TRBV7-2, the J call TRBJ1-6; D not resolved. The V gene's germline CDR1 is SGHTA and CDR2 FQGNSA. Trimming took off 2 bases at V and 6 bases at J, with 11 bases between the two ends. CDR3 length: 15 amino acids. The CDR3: CASSLRSAINSPLHF. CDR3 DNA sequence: TGTGCCAGCAGCTTAAGGTCAGCGATTAATTCACCCCTCCACTTT.

The CDR3 DNA reads TGTGCCAGCAGCCTCCCCTCGGGCTATGGCTACACCTTC. This sequence encodes CASSLPSGYGYTF. The chain links TRBV7-2 to TRBJ1-2; no definite D call. Germline loops: CDR1 SGHTA, CDR2 FQGNSA. CDR3 length: 13 residues. V was pared by 5 bases and J by 4 bases, with 11 bases between.

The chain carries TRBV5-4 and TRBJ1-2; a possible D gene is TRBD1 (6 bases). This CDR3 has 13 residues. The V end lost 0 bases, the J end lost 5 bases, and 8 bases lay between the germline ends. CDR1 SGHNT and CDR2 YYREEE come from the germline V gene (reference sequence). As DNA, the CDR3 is TGTGCCAGCAGCTTGGACAGGGAATATGGCTACACCTTC. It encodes CASSLDREYGYTF. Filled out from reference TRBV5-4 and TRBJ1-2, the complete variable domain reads ETGVTQSPTHLIKTRGQQVTLRCSSQSGHNTVSWYQQALGQGPQFIFQYYREEENGRGNFPPRFSGLQFPNYSSELNVNALELDDSALYLCASSLDREYGYTFGSGTRLTVV.

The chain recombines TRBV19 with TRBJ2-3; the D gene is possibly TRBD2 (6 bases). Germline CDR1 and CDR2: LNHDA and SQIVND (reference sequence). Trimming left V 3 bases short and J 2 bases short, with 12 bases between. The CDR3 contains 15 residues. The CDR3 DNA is TGTGCCAGTAGTATGAGCTGGGGGGACACAGATACGCAGTATTTT. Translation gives CASSMSWGDTDTQYF.

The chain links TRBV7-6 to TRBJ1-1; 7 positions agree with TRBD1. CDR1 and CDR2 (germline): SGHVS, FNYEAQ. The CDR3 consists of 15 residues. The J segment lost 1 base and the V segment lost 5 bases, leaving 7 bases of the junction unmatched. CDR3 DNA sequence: TGTGCCAGCAGCCTGCGGACAGGATCGAACACTGAAGCTTTCTTT. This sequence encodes CASSLRTGSNTEAFF.

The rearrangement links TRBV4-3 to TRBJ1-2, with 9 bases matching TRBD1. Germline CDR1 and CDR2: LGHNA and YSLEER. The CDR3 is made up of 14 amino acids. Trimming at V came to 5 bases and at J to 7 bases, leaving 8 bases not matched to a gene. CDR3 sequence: CASSSWTGEGGYTF. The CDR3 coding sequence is TGCGCCAGCAGCTCATGGACAGGGGAAGGTGGCTACACCTTC.

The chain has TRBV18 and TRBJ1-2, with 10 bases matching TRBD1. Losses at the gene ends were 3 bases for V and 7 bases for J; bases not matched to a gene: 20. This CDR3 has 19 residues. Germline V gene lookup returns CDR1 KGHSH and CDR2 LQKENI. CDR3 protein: CASSPPLHSRTGGITGYTF. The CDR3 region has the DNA TGTGCCAGCTCACCGCCCCTTCATTCGAGGACAGGGGGTATTACTGGCTACACCTTC. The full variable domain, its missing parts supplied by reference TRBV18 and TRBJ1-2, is NAGVMQNPRHLVRRRGQEARLRCSPMKGHSHVYWYRQLPEEGLKFMVYLQKENIIDESGMPKERFSAEFPKEGPSILRIQQVVRGDSAAYFCASSPPLHSRTGGITGYTFGSGTRLTVV.

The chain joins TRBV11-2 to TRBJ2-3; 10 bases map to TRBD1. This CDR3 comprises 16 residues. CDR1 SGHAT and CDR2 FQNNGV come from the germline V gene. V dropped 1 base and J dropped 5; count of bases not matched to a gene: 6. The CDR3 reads CASSLVGTGDGDTQYF. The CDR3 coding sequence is TGTGCCAGCAGCTTAGTAGGGACAGGGGATGGAGATACGCAGTATTTT.

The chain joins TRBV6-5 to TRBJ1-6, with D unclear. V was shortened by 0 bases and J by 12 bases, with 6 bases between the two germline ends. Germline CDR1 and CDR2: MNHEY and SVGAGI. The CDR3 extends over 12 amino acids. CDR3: CASSYSRGPLHF. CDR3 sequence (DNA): TGTGCCAGCAGTTACTCGCGGGGACCCCTCCACTTT.